A single sample gave rise to the 21 T cell receptor beta chains below, sequenced in a study of tumor and adjacent non-tumor tissue in lung cancer. The template was RNA from unsorted bulk tissue. Three rounds of nested PCR, following a modified ARM-PCR protocol, produced the TCRbeta library. TCRdb re-derived calls from the multiplex PCR reads in MiXCR, one entry per CDR3 protein. Of about 76,000 distinct CDR3 sequences in the sample, around 70% are singletons; the top ten hold roughly an eighth. Sequenced sample: lung tumor tissue. The receptors come from a woman aged 65 to 85 with non-small cell lung cancer.

This clonotype was detected many times. The genes are TRBV20-1 and TRBJ2-1; 7 bases align to TRBD2. The CDR3 totals 16 residues. Unmatched junction bases numbered 8, after V lost 3 bases and J lost 0 bases. Germline V CDR1 and CDR2: DFQATT, SNEGSKA (reference sequence). The CDR3 here is CSARRLAGASYNEQFF. CDR3 in DNA: TGCAGTGCTAGGCGGTTAGCGGGCGCCTCCTACAATGAGCAGTTCTTC.

The genes are TRBV29-1 and TRBJ2-1, with a tentative D call TRBD2 (7 bases). CDR3 size: 14 residues. From germline, CDR1 is SQVTM and CDR2 ANQGSEA. Deletions cut 8 bases from V and 5 bases from J, with 19 bases between. The CDR3 here is CSPPSGGRNNEQFF. Here the CDR3 DNA reads TGCAGCCCTCCATCCGGGGGGCGCAACAATGAGCAGTTCTTC.

For this clonotype: One end of the junction fails to match germline, which may point to a read error. The CDR3 protein is CVSSQVREHGTQYF. CDR3 in DNA: TGTGTCAGCAGCCAAGTCAGGGAACATGGGACCCAGTACTTC. This rearrangement joins TRBV4-2 to TRBJ2-5; maybe TRBD1 (5 bases). The germline V gene has CDR1 LGHNA and CDR2 YNFKEQ. This CDR3 has 14 amino acids.

The chain uses TRBV10-3 and TRBJ2-3; possibly TRBD2 for D (5 bases). The V gene's germline CDR1 is ENHRY and CDR2 SYGVKD. The CDR3 length is 14 residues. V was clipped by 5 bases and J by 2 bases, with 11 bases between them. Written as DNA, the CDR3 is TGTGCCATCAGTTCGTACGGGGACACAGATACGCAGTATTTT. It is translated as CAISSYGDTDTQYF.

This CDR3 reads CAWSVGLGKANEAFF. The CDR3 coding sequence is TGTGCCTGGAGTGTCGGGCTAGGGAAAGCCAATGAAGCTTTCTTT. J is TRBJ1-1 and V is TRBV30; D is unclear. Germline lookup yields CDR1 GTSNPN and CDR2 SVGIG (reference sequence). The CDR3 covers 15 residues. V shed 0 bases and J shed 7 bases, with 18 bases lying between them. Full variable domain (remainder filled in from reference TRBV30 and TRBJ1-1): SQTIHQWPATLVQPVGSPLSLECTVEGTSNPNLYWYRQAAGRGLQLLFYSVGIGQISSEVPQNLSASRPQDRQFILSSKKLLLSDSGFYLCAWSVGLGKANEAFFGQGTRLTVV.

The rearrangement joins TRBV2 to TRBJ2-7; TRBD2 matches 13 bases. V was pared by 5 bases and J by 3 bases, with 4 bases of the junction left unmatched. Germline lookup yields CDR1 SNHLY and CDR2 FYNNEI. This CDR3 contains 15 residues. The CDR3 spells CASSSRLAGGYEQYF. CDR3 in DNA: TGTGCCAGCAGTTCAAGACTAGCGGGGGGCTACGAGCAGTACTTC.

This clonotype is a singleton in its sample. Given a much more abundant clone one base away, this may be a read error. This rearrangement joins TRBV28 to TRBJ2-2; a possible D gene is TRBD2 (6 bases). The CDR3 extends over 15 amino acids. CDR1 is MDHEN and CDR2 is SYDVKM in the germline V gene. CDR3 DNA sequence: TGTGACGACCCCCATACGGGACTCAAGGGGGGGGAGCTGTTTTTT. The encoded protein is CDDPHTGLKGGELFF. The full variable domain, in which reference TRBV28 and TRBJ2-2 provide the parts outside the CDR3, is DVKVTQSSRYLVKRTGEKVFLECVQDMDHENMFWYRQDPGLGLRLIYFSYDVKMKEKGDIPEGYSVSREKKERFSLILESASTNQTSMYLCDDPHTGLKGGELFFGEGSRLTVL.

This clonotype was seen only a few times. The chain uses TRBV20-1 and TRBJ2-2; D is possibly TRBD1 (6 bases). The CDR3 runs to 14 residues. Germline V lookup: CDR1 DFQATT, CDR2 SNEGSKA (reference sequence). The ends were cut back, 1 base at V and 2 bases at J, with 8 bases in the middle. For the CDR3, the DNA is TGCAGTGCTAGAGGGACAGAAAACACCGGGGAGCTGTTTTTT. Its protein product is CSARGTENTGELFF.

A word on this clonotype: One end of the junction is discordant with germline, which a read error may explain. This chain joins TRBV6-1 and TRBJ1-5; D unresolved. Germline values: CDR1 MNHNS, CDR2 SASEGT. The CDR3 totals 16 residues. CDR3 coding DNA: TGTGCCAGCAGTGAAGCCAGAACAAGGGCGGATCAGCCCCAACATTTT. The encoded protein is CASSEARTRADQPQHF.

This chain uses TRBV14 with TRBJ2-7, with D unclear. V was trimmed by 7 bases and J by 0 bases, leaving 16 bases between them. Per the germline V gene, CDR1 is SGHDN and CDR2 is FVKESK. This CDR3 contains 15 residues. The CDR3 region has the DNA TGTGCCAGCAACCCCATTAACCATGCCTCCTACGAGCAGTACTTC. Translating gives CASNPINHASYEQYF.

With regard to this clonotype: One end of the junction is discordant with germline, which a read error may explain. The chain joins TRBV25-1 to TRBJ2-2; D is possibly TRBD1 (6 bases). The germline CDR1 and CDR2 sequences are MGHDK and SYGVNS. The CDR3 is 15 residues long. The CDR3 sequence: CASSEAGVGNGDLFF. The CDR3 DNA follows: TGTGCCAGCAGTGAAGCAGGGGTGGGTAACGGGGACCTGTTTTTT.

This clonotype was found once. The chain links TRBV6-6 to TRBJ2-5, with 8 bases identical to TRBD2. Trimming cost V 6 bases and J 2 bases; bases outside gene matches: 8. Germline V CDR1 and CDR2: MNHNY, SVGAGI (reference sequence). The CDR3 sequence is 15 residues long. For the CDR3, the DNA is TGTGCCAGCAGCCGACTAGCGAATAATCAAGAGACCCAGTACTTC. Amino acids: CASSRLANNQETQYF.

The rearrangement uses TRBV6-5 and TRBJ2-3, with D maybe TRBD2 (5 bases). Germline V CDR1 and CDR2: MNHEY, SVGAGI. Trimming cost V 1 base and J 4 bases, with 18 bases left between them. CDR3 size: 17 residues. CDR3 loop: CASSYFGGTYYPDTQYF. The CDR3 nucleotides are TGTGCCAGCAGTTACTTTGGAGGTACTTACTACCCAGATACGCAGTATTTT.

Concerning this clonotype itself: No conserved phenylalanine or tryptophan ends this CDR3, so it is likely a read error. The chain couples TRBV28 to TRBJ1-2, with TRBD1 matching 10 bases. Germline CDR1 MDHEN, CDR2 SYDVKM. The CDR3 runs 13 residues. V trimming: 10 bases; J trimming: 6 bases; junction bases outside the gene matches: 8. The CDR3 spells CATRTGGNHGYTT. For the CDR3, the DNA is TGTGCCACCCGGACAGGGGGGAACCATGGCTACACCACC.

The sample holds a few counts of this clonotype. The chain joins TRBV6-1 to TRBJ1-2; possibly TRBD1 for D (6 bases). Germline CDR1 reads MNHNS; CDR2 reads SASEGT. V gave up 5 bases and J gave up 4 bases, with 14 bases separating them. The CDR3 consists of 14 residues. Here the CDR3 DNA reads TGTGCCAGCAGTCTTACAGGAGGGGGCTATGGCTACACCTTC. This encodes CASSLTGGGYGYTF.

For this clonotype: Germline is not matched at one junction end, which may reflect a read error. The chain couples TRBV29-1 to TRBJ2-5, with 13 bases that match TRBD2. CDR1 and CDR2 (germline): SQVTM, ANQGSEA. The CDR3 covers 13 residues. DNA of the CDR3: TGTAGCGCCGGACTAGCGGGAGATGAGACCCAGTACTTC. It codes for CSAGLAGDETQYF.

This sequence joins TRBV4-1 and TRBJ2-2; the D gene could be TRBD1 or TRBD2 (5 bases each). The ends were cut back, 4 bases at V and 8 bases at J, with 23 bases in the middle. Germline values: CDR1 MGHRA, CDR2 YSYEKL. The CDR3 runs to 17 residues. CDR3 loop: CASSLQPGRGETGELFF. As DNA, the CDR3 is TGCGCCAGCAGCCTGCAACCGGGACGGGGTGAAACAGGGGAGCTGTTTTTT.

Note on this clonotype: Lacking the conserved final phenylalanine or tryptophan, this CDR3 likely reflects a read error. The DNA is left out, because the CDR3 cannot be placed on it with certainty; the CDR3 is given as TCRdb lists it. The chain couples TRBV29-1 to TRBJ2-3; the tabulated D call, TRBD2, remains unverified against the DNA. Germline values: CDR1 SQVTM, CDR2 ANQGSEA. The CDR3 region is 14 residues in length, termini included. The CDR3 protein is CSVGASGDDDTKYL.

On this clonotype: Possible read error: a much larger clone is one base away. The DNA of the CDR3 is TGTGCCAGCACCGTTAGCGGGGAGGGGTACGAGCAGTACTTC. This gives the protein CASTVSGEGYEQYF. The rearrangement links TRBV28 to TRBJ2-7; the match to TRBD2 covers 8 bases. Per the germline V gene, CDR1 is MDHEN and CDR2 is SYDVKM. CDR3 length equals 14 residues. Trimming removed 7 bases from V and 4 bases from J; junction bases left unmatched: 9.

The chain links TRBV29-1 to TRBJ1-1; D is possibly TRBD1 (5 bases). Looked up from germline, CDR1 is SQVTM and CDR2 is ANQGSEA. CDR3 size: 12 residues. V was trimmed by 5 bases and J by 8 bases, leaving 15 bases between them. CDR3 amino acids: CSVMFSGTEAFF. For the CDR3, the DNA is TGCAGCGTTATGTTTTCGGGGACCGAAGCTTTCTTT.

This clonotype was recorded many times. The chain combines TRBV10-2 with TRBJ1-5; D remains ambiguous. The CDR3 sequence is 13 residues long. Trimming removed 4 bases at V and 4 bases at J, with 8 bases between. The germline CDR1 and CDR2 sequences are WSHSY and SAAADI. CDR3 in amino acids: CASSVRGNQPQHF. CDR3 sequence (DNA): TGCGCCAGCAGTGTTCGTGGGAATCAGCCCCAGCATTTT.